These T cell receptor beta chains were read from a single sample in a study of response to subunit inactivated influenza vaccine. One entry per CDR3 protein results from TCRdb running MiXCR on the RT-PCR reads. The table includes 750,000 to 850,000 distinct CDR3 sequences, approximately 18% detected once. The source was PBMCs from blood, collected 5 to 6 days after vaccination. These receptors were obtained from a man aged 50 to 59 who received an inactivated influenza vaccine. The CDR3 runs from the conserved cysteine through the conserved F or W. The D gene is left open where the match is weak. Clone size is not always given. Where it is, it says once, few, many or a class for expanded clones.

D: .
V: TRBV7-9
J: TRBJ1-1
size: few
DNA: TGTGCCAGCAGCTTAGTCCCCGGTGGGGCGACTGAAGCTTTCTTT
CDR3: CASSLVPGGATEAFF

D: .
V: TRBV5-1
J: TRBJ2-4
size: .
DNA: TGCGCCAGCAGCCCAGGACTGGGAGTGGGCATTCAGTACTTC
CDR3: CASSPGLGVGIQYF

D: .
V: TRBV24-1
J: TRBJ2-3
size: .
DNA: TGTGCCACCAGTGGAACAGGGACAGATACGCAGTATTTT
CDR3: CATSGTGTDTQYF

D: .
V: TRBV7-9
J: TRBJ2-1
size: .
DNA: TGTGCCAGCAGCTTAGCGTTTGGTGGCTCTGAGCAGTTCTTC
CDR3: CASSLAFGGSEQFF

D: .
V: TRBV12-3/TRBV12-4
J: TRBJ2-7
size: many
DNA: TGTGCCAGCAGTTCAAACACTGTTTCCGAGCAGTACTTC
CDR3: CASSSNTVSEQYF

D: .
V: TRBV2
J: TRBJ2-1
size: .
DNA: TGTGCCAGCAGTTCGACCAATGAGCAGTTCTTC
CDR3: CASSSTNEQFF

D: TRBD2
V: TRBV4-2
J: TRBJ2-7
size: once
DNA: TGTGCCAGCAGCCGGGCTAGCGGGGCGGCGTACGAGCAGTACTTC
CDR3: CASSRASGAAYEQYF

D: .
V: TRBV10-3
J: TRBJ2-2
size: .
DNA: TGTGCCATCAGTGAGTCGGCAGACACCGGGGAGCTGTTTTTT
CDR3: CAISESADTGELFF

D: TRBD2
V: TRBV20-1
J: TRBJ2-5
size: .
DNA: TGCAGTGCTAGCGGGACTAGCTATCGGCCAGAGACCCAGTACTTC
CDR3: CSASGTSYRPETQYF

D: .
V: TRBV5-1
J: TRBJ1-6
size: .
DNA: TGCCCCAGCAGCCTGAGTCTCGGCAGGGATTCACCCCTCCACTTT
CDR3: CPSSLSLGRDSPLHF

D: .
V: TRBV4-3
J: TRBJ2-7
size: few
DNA: TGCGCCAGCAGCCCCTTCAAGGGCTACGAGCAGTACTTC
CDR3: CASSPFKGYEQYF

D: TRBD1
V: TRBV7-2
J: TRBJ2-3
size: many
DNA: TGTGCCAGCAGCACACGACAGGGGGCGACAGATACGCAGTATTTT
CDR3: CASSTRQGATDTQYF

D: .
V: TRBV20-1
J: TRBJ1-5
size: few
DNA: TGCAGTGCTAGAGATGACCGGGGCAATCAGCCCCAGCATTTT
CDR3: CSARDDRGNQPQHF

D: .
V: TRBV7-2
J: TRBJ2-1
size: few
DNA: TGTGCCAGCAGCCAACGGGGGTCCTACAATGAGCAGTTCTTC
CDR3: CASSQRGSYNEQFF

D: .
V: TRBV7-2
J: TRBJ2-7
size: few
DNA: TGTGCCAGCAGCTTAGGTGGGGGCCAGTACGAGCAGTACTTC
CDR3: CASSLGGGQYEQYF